The 20 T cell receptor beta chains below all came from one sample that was sequenced in a study of neurological immune-mediated disorders. From the 5' RACE reads, TCRdb called clonotypes with MiXCR, one entry per CDR3 protein. The sample comprises tens of thousands of distinct CDR3 sequences, approximately 17% of which are singletons, and 15% to 17% rests with the top ten. The sequencing sample was made of PBMCs. These receptors were taken from a woman between 35 and 50 years old in good health.

This clonotype was seen at least ten times. The chain carries TRBV7-2 and TRBJ1-5; 11 positions agree with TRBD1. Germline V gives CDR1 SGHTA, CDR2 FQGNSA. This CDR3 spans 16 amino acids. The junction had 15 bases not matched to a gene; V was cut back by 6 bases and J by 11 bases. The CDR3 sequence is CASSFAPGQGGASQHF. The CDR3 DNA follows: TGTGCCAGCAGTTTTGCCCCGGGACAGGGGGGCGCGTCCCAGCATTTT. Full variable domain (rest looked up from reference TRBV7-2 and TRBJ1-5): GAGVSQSPSNKVTEKGKDVELRCDPISGHTALYWYRQSLGQGLEFLIYFQGNSAPDKSGLPSDRFSAERTGGSVSTLTIQRTQQEDSAVYLCASSFAPGQGGASQHFGDGTRLSIL.

This clonotype was seen at least ten times. This chain connects TRBV20-1 to TRBJ2-5; D tentatively reads TRBD1 or TRBD2 (5 bases each). The CDR3 extends over 16 amino acids. Germline CDR1 is DFQATT and CDR2 is SNEGSKA (reference sequence). V shed 6 bases and J shed 5 bases, with 25 bases lying between them. The CDR3 DNA sequence: TGCAGTGCAAAGGGGTCGTGGGTTCCCGGCGGGGAGACCCAGTACTTC. Amino acids: CSAKGSWVPGGETQYF.

This clonotype was seen many times. This chain joins TRBV5-1 and TRBJ2-3, with TRBD1 matching over 8 bases. The CDR3 has 17 residues. Germline CDR1 is SGHRS and CDR2 is YFSETQ. J was trimmed by 2 bases and V by 2 bases; bases with no gene match: 10. The CDR3 DNA reads TGCGCCAGCAGCTTTTCCCAAGACAGGGGTGACACAGATACGCAGTATTTT. It yields the protein CASSFSQDRGDTDTQYF.

At least ten counts were recorded for this clonotype. The chain links TRBV6-6 to TRBJ2-7; no clear D. Germline V gene data show CDR1 as MNHNY and CDR2 as SVGAGI (reference sequence). This CDR3 is 15 amino acids long. V gave up 5 bases and J gave up 0 bases, with 14 bases separating them. CDR3: CASSLWTGSSYEQYF. In DNA, the CDR3 is TGTGCCAGCAGTCTTTGGACGGGCAGCTCCTACGAGCAGTACTTC.

This clonotype was seen many times. The chain is built from TRBV5-8 and TRBJ1-3; D unclear. CDR3 length: 17 amino acids. V lost 3 bases to trimming and J lost 1 base, with 17 bases between them. Germline lookup yields CDR1 SGHTS and CDR2 YDEGEE. The CDR3 here is CASSSRAVWWSGNTIYF. The CDR3 DNA reads TGTGCCAGCAGCTCGAGGGCCGTCTGGTGGTCTGGAAACACCATATATTTT.

This clonotype was detected only a few times. The V gene is TRBV7-2, the J gene TRBJ1-4, with a tentative D call TRBD1 (5 bases). The V end was cut by 8 bases, the J end by 8 bases, with 9 bases between. Germline V lookup: CDR1 SGHTA, CDR2 FQGNSA. The CDR3 is 11 residues long. The CDR3 loop is CASGGVEKLFF. CDR3 DNA sequence: TGTGCCAGCGGGGGGGTGGAAAAACTGTTTTTT.

This clonotype was observed many times. The chain joins TRBV7-9 to TRBJ1-6; no firm D call. The germline CDR1 and CDR2 sequences are SEHNR and FQNEAQ (reference sequence). CDR3 length equals 15 residues. Trimming cost V 5 bases and J 6 bases, with 14 bases left between them. CDR3 loop: CASSTTPNPNSPLHF. As DNA, the CDR3 is TGTGCCAGCAGCACTACTCCGAACCCTAATTCACCCCTCCACTTT.

This clonotype appeared many times. This chain connects TRBV20-1 to TRBJ1-3, with no clear D. V was shortened by 0 bases and J by 0 bases, with 6 bases between the two germline ends. Germline V CDR1 and CDR2: DFQATT, SNEGSKA (reference sequence). The CDR3 is 14 residues long. CDR3: CSARDRDSGNTIYF. The CDR3 DNA follows: TGCAGTGCTAGAGATAGGGACTCTGGAAACACCATATATTTT.

This clonotype was observed many times. The chain carries TRBV10-3 and TRBJ2-3; 7 nucleotides line up with TRBD2. The V segment lost 4 bases and the J segment 4 bases; nucleotides outside the gene matches: 5. CDR1 is ENHRY, CDR2 SYGVKD, per germline. This CDR3 has 14 amino acids. DNA of the CDR3: TGTGCCATCAGTGTCGGGGGGTCACCAGATACGCAGTATTTT. This sequence encodes CAISVGGSPDTQYF.

This clonotype was seen just once. The chain recombines TRBV5-6 with TRBJ2-5; 8 bases align to TRBD2. Germline CDR1 reads SGHDT; CDR2 reads YYEEEE. The CDR3 runs to 20 residues. V shed 3 bases and J 5 bases; nucleotides not matched to a gene: 24. The CDR3 region is CASSSEGLGAGEPRGETQYF. For the CDR3, the DNA is TGTGCCAGCAGCTCCGAGGGTCTAGGAGCGGGGGAGCCTCGGGGGGAGACCCAGTACTTC.

This clonotype appeared many times. The chain couples TRBV10-3 to TRBJ1-5, with TRBD1 identical over 12 bases. Germline CDR1 reads ENHRY; CDR2 reads SYGVKD. V dropped 2 bases and J dropped 6; count of bases not matched to a gene: 5. CDR3 size: 16 residues. CDR3 nucleotides: TGTGCCATCAGTGAGGGTGGGACAGGGGGCGGTCAGCCCCAGCATTTT. The encoded protein is CAISEGGTGGGQPQHF.

This clonotype was counted ten times or more. This rearrangement joins TRBV5-1 to TRBJ2-5; the D is unclear. The length of the CDR3 is 14 residues. Trimming removed 4 bases at V and 3 bases at J, with 13 bases between. Germline CDR1 reads SGHRS; CDR2 reads YFSETQ. This chain's CDR3 is CASSPPDSKETQYF. The CDR3 DNA reads TGCGCCAGCAGCCCCCCAGACTCTAAAGAGACCCAGTACTTC.

This clonotype was observed many times. The chain couples TRBV5-6 to TRBJ2-7; D is ambiguous. The V and J ends lost 7 bases and 6 bases respectively, with 14 bases between them. This CDR3 is 12 amino acids long. Per the germline V gene, CDR1 is SGHDT and CDR2 is YYEEEE. The CDR3 region is CASGRPLAEQYV. As DNA, the CDR3 is TGTGCCAGCGGCCGCCCGCTTGCCGAGCAGTACGTC.

This clonotype occurred many times. The J gene is TRBJ2-2, the V gene TRBV7-2; 8 nucleotides align to TRBD1. Germline loops: CDR1 SGHTA, CDR2 FQGNSA. The junction had 13 bases not matched to a gene; V was cut back by 5 bases and J by 5 bases. There are 17 residues in the CDR3. The CDR3 nucleotides are TGTGCCAGCAGCATGGACAGGGACTTGGCTCGGACCGGGGAGCTGTTTTTT. Its protein product is CASSMDRDLARTGELFF.

This clonotype appeared many times. The rearrangement uses TRBV4-3 and TRBJ1-2, with D hard to call. Germline V CDR1 and CDR2: LGHNA, YSLEER. The CDR3 consists of 14 residues. Trimming took 4 bases from V and 3 from J, leaving 12 bases between them. The CDR3 spells CASSRVSGDYGYTF. The DNA of the CDR3 is TGCGCCAGCAGCCGCGTTTCTGGGGACTATGGCTACACCTTC.

Ten or more counts support this clonotype. This rearrangement joins TRBV7-2 to TRBJ2-7; 11 bases are a match to TRBD1. The CDR3 has 15 residues. Trimming removed 0 bases from V and 3 bases from J; junction bases left unmatched: 1. Per germline, CDR1 SGHTA and CDR2 FQGNSA. The CDR3 here is CASSLAGTGGYEQYF. CDR3 in DNA: TGTGCCAGCAGCTTAGCCGGGACAGGGGGCTACGAGCAGTACTTC.

V and J are TRBV6-6 and TRBJ1-6; 8 positions agree with TRBD1. V shed 9 bases and J 10 bases; nucleotides not matched to a gene: 17. This CDR3 region has 16 residues. Germline CDR1 MNHNY, CDR2 SVGAGI (reference sequence). The CDR3 region has the DNA TGTGCCAGTAGCCCCGTCAGGGGGCTAGTAAGATCACCCCTCCACTTT. Translation: CASSPVRGLVRSPLHF.

The chain couples TRBV5-6 to TRBJ2-5; 10 nucleotides agree with TRBD2. Trimming took 4 bases from V and 4 from J; bases not matched to a gene: 4. From germline, CDR1 is SGHDT and CDR2 YYEEEE. This CDR3 spans 14 amino acids. The CDR3 region is CASSIGLAVETQYF. The CDR3 DNA sequence: TGTGCCAGCAGCATCGGACTAGCGGTAGAGACCCAGTACTTC.

In this sample, this clonotype turned up a few times. The DNA of the CDR3 is TGCGCCAGCAGCCCGAGGGGGCACGAGCAGTACTTC. Its protein is CASSPRGHEQYF. The V gene is TRBV5-1, the J gene TRBJ2-7, with 7 bases fitting TRBD1. The CDR3 is made up of 12 amino acids. CDR1 is SGHRS and CDR2 is YFSETQ in the germline V gene. V lost 4 bases and J lost 5; bases outside the gene matches: 3. Full variable domain (missing parts from reference TRBV5-1 and TRBJ2-7): KAGVTQTPRYLIKTRGQQVTLSCSPISGHRSVSWYQQTPGQGLQFLFEYFSETQRNKGNFPGRFSGRQFSNSRSEMNVSTLELGDSALYLCASSPRGHEQYFGPGTRLTVT.

This clonotype appeared many times. J is TRBJ1-6 and V is TRBV3-1; no clear D gene. This CDR3 spans 18 amino acids. Germline V CDR1 and CDR2: LGHDT, YNNKEL (reference sequence). The V gene lost 2 bases and the J gene lost 4 bases, with 18 bases spanning the gap. CDR3 amino acids: CASSQRADTATYNSPLHF. The CDR3 coding sequence is TGTGCCAGCAGCCAACGGGCCGACACCGCCACTTATAATTCACCCCTCCACTTT.